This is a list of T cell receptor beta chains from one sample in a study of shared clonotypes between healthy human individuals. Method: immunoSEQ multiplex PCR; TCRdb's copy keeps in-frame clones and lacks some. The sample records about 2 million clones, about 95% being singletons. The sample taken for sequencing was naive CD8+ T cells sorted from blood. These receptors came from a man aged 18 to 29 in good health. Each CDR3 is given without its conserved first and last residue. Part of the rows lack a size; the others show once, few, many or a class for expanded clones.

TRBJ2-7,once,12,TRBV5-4,ASSFSGSVYEQY
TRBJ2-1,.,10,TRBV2,ASKFPYNEQF
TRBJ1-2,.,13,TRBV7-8,ASSLRGGANYGYT
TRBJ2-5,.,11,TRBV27,ASSLGRGETQY
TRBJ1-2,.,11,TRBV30,AWSPDREYGYT
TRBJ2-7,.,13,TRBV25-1,ASSEGLTGTYEQY
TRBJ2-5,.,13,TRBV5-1,ASSLEGGHQETQY
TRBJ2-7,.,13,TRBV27,ASSPRTGGIYEQY
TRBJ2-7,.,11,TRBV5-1,ASSFRQGYEQY
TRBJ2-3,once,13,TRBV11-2,ASSLWAGAEDTQY
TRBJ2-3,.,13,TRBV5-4,ASSLASGSTDTQY
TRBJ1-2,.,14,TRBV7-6,ASSLHLGQGAYGYT
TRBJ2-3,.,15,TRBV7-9,ASSSTPGTGAADTQY
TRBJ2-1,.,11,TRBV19,AVGTVAYNEQF
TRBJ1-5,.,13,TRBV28,ASSLGQAFNQPQH
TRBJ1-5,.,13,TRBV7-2,ASSFWQDGNQPQH
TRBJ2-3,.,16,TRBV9,ASSAPLAGGASADTQY
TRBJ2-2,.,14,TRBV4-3,ASSQGVSVNTGELF
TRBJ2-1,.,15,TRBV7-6,ASSLGLGESSYNEQF
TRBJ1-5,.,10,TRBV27,ASSTRGGPQH
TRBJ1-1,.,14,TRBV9,ASSVEPEYMNTEAF
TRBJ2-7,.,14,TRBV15,ATSRALDRGYNEQY
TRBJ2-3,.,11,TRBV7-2,ASSFEDWDTQY
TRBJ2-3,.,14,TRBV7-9,ASSLIQGGSTDTQY
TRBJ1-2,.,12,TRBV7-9,ASSLAGLGYGYT
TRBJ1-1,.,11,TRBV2,ASTLGGDTEAF
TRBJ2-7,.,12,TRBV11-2,ASSLVGTGYEQY
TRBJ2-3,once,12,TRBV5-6,ASSLSGGTDTQY
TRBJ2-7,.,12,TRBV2,ASTSSGSRYEQY
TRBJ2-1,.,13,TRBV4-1,ASSPQSLSYNEQF
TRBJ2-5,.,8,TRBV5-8,ASSQETQY
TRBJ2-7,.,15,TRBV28,ASRPQEPGLGSLGQY
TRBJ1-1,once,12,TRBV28,ASSFRGLNTEAF
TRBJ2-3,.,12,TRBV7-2,ASSLAGSTDTQY
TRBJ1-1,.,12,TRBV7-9,ASSWTEMNTEAF
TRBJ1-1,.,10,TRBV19,ASSPTGVEAF
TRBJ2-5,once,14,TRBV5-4,ASSRTGTGGLETQY
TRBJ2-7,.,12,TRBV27,ASSPGTGGYEQY
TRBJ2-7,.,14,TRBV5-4,ASSLGGQGTSYEQY
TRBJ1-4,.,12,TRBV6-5,ASSQTGVGEKLF
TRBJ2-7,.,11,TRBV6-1,ASSDSRSYEQY
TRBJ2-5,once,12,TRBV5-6,ASSPTLIEETQY
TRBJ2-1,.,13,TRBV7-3,ASSLNRADYNEQF